This T cell receptor (beta chain) was identified in a study of blood T cells in healthy people across ages. Study information: About one barcoded beta molecule per two T cells came from capture by template switching.

Trimming took off 5 bases at V and 0 bases at J, with 7 bases between the two ends. There are 13 residues in the CDR3. General observations from the study: It was held that diversity estimates obtained from one million T cells represented underestimates.

Sample-barcoded 5' priming and a J-beta primer mix drove a second PCR of roughly 7 to 11 cycles. Each CDR3 protein is one row after TCRdb ran MiXCR on the 5' RACE reads. This table holds more than 900,000 distinct CDR3 sequences, just under 30% found once. Note on this clonotype: Its antigen is unidentified.

These same data were also listed under a study on T cells of mothers and their children. As that report states: Added by the second PCR's M1S primer were sample barcodes and 2-4 random nucleotides. Slightly, though not significantly, more overlap was seen in related than in unrelated mother-child pairs.

This clonotype originated in a woman between 35 and 50 years old in good health. Input material: blood. The chain links TRBV12-3 or TRBV12-4 to TRBJ1-1; D gene ambiguous. CDR3 protein: CASSRVVNTEAFF. The CDR3 nucleotides are TGTGCCAGCAGTAGGGTGGTGAACACTGAAGCTTTCTTT.